Each of the 20 T cell receptor beta chains below was sequenced from the same sample in a study of T-cell reconstitution after alpha-beta-depleted transplantation in children. TCRbeta library preparation incorporated unique molecular identifiers. One entry per CDR3 protein results from TCRdb running MiXCR on the PCR reads. This table holds 200,000 to 250,000 distinct CDR3 sequences, roughly a tenth found once. The sequencing here drew on PBMCs from the stem cell graft donor, taken from the stem cell graft. These receptors all come from a human donor who donated a stem cell graft to a child with acute lymphoblastic leukemia.

This clonotype was seen many times. The J gene is TRBJ2-7, the V gene TRBV10-3; D might be TRBD1 (6 bases). This CDR3 is 15 amino acids long. V was cut by 0 bases and J by 3 bases, with 12 bases left in between. Germline V gene lookup returns CDR1 ENHRY and CDR2 SYGVKD. CDR3 nucleotides: TGTGCCATCAGTGAGTCAGAGACAGGACTCTACGAGCAGTACTTC. Translation: CAISESETGLYEQYF.

This clonotype was picked up many times. V gene TRBV6-5 combines with J gene TRBJ2-2; no reliable D call. CDR1 is MNHEY and CDR2 is SVGAGI in the germline V gene. V was shortened by 2 bases and J by 6 bases, with 10 bases between the two germline ends. The CDR3 loop spans 14 amino acids. CDR3 DNA: TGTGCCAGCAGTTACCCGCCCGCGGCCGGGGAGCTGTTTTTT. Translation gives CASSYPPAAGELFF.

This clonotype was seen repeatedly, ten times or more. The chain uses TRBV4-3 and TRBJ2-2; a weak D match, TRBD1 (5 bases). V was shortened by 0 bases and J by 1 base, with 12 bases between the two germline ends. CDR1 LGHNA and CDR2 YSLEER come from the germline V gene. The CDR3 is 17 amino acids. The CDR3 region is CASSQERAGMNTGELFF. In DNA form, the CDR3 reads TGCGCCAGCAGCCAAGAAAGGGCAGGGATGAACACCGGGGAGCTGTTTTTT.

This clonotype was detected a few times. The chain links TRBV27 to TRBJ2-3, with 8 bases matching TRBD1. The CDR3 spans 14 residues. Germline V gene data show CDR1 as MNHEY and CDR2 as SMNVEV (reference sequence). The V segment lost 5 bases and the J segment 3 bases; nucleotides outside the gene matches: 4. CDR3 nucleotide sequence: TGTGCCAGCAGTCGGCAGGGGGCTACAGATACGCAGTATTTT. It specifies CASSRQGATDTQYF.

The V and J genes are TRBV6-5 and TRBJ2-3, with D hard to call. From germline, CDR1 is MNHEY and CDR2 SVGAGI. The CDR3 covers 14 residues. Between the trimmed V and J ends, which lost 8 bases and 3 bases, there was a span of 15 bases. The CDR3 sequence: CASVLDGPTDTQYF. CDR3 DNA: TGTGCCAGCGTTCTCGACGGCCCGACAGATACGCAGTATTTT.

This clonotype has just a few counts. The chain carries TRBV7-8 and TRBJ1-2; D gene unclear. V was clipped by 1 base and J by 13 bases, with 19 bases between them. CDR3 size: 14 residues. Germline CDR1 reads SGHVS; CDR2 reads FQNEAQ. This chain's CDR3 is CASSLEGSVPVLTF. In DNA, the CDR3 is TGTGCCAGCAGCTTAGAAGGATCAGTGCCCGTTCTCACCTTC.

This clonotype was observed a handful of times. The chain couples TRBV20-1 to TRBJ1-2, with D tentatively TRBD1 (6 bases). Germline V gene sequence: CDR1 DFQATT, CDR2 SNEGSKA (reference sequence). V dropped 2 bases and J dropped 8 bases, with 24 bases sitting between them. This CDR3 is built from 16 residues. The chain's CDR3 is CSARSPTGGHLEGYTF. In nucleotides, the CDR3 is TGCAGTGCTAGATCCCCAACCGGGGGGCATTTAGAGGGCTACACCTTC.

This rearrangement joins TRBV3-1 to TRBJ2-6; 7 bases are a match to TRBD1. The CDR3 extends over 16 amino acids. Germline values: CDR1 LGHDT, CDR2 YNNKEL (reference sequence). Losses at the gene ends were 1 base for V and 4 bases for J; bases not matched to a gene: 4. The CDR3 region has the DNA TGTGCCAGCAGCCAAGGTAGGGGGCGAGGGGCCAACGTCCTGACTTTC. Translated, it gives CASSQGRGRGANVLTF.

This clonotype was counted between two and nine times. An end of the junction differs from the germline gene, which may be a read error. The CDR3 loop is CACSFDSPRVTNFGSPLHF. The CDR3 nucleotides read TGTGCCTGCAGTTTTGATAGCCCCCGGGTCACCAATTTCGGTTCACCCCTCCACTTT. The chain couples TRBV12-3 or TRBV12-4 to TRBJ1-6; no clear D. This CDR3 has 19 amino acids.

This clonotype was found many times. The rearrangement uses TRBV9 and TRBJ1-1; unclear D gene. Germline V gene lookup returns CDR1 SGDLS and CDR2 YYNGEE. V lost 0 bases, J lost 7 bases, and 10 bases lay in between. This CDR3 comprises 13 residues. For the CDR3, the DNA is TGTGCCAGCAGCGTAGAGGATGGGAATGAAGCTTTCTTT. Protein sequence: CASSVEDGNEAFF.

The table lists this clonotype with a few counts. The rearrangement links TRBV20-1 to TRBJ1-1; tentative D call: TRBD1 (5 bases). CDR1 and CDR2 from the germline V gene are DFQATT and SNEGSKA (reference sequence). Between the trimmed V and J ends, which lost 4 bases and 11 bases, there was a span of 17 bases. This CDR3 is built from 12 residues. The CDR3 sequence: CSANPQGRVAFF. Written as DNA, the CDR3 is TGCAGTGCTAACCCTCAGGGACGAGTCGCTTTCTTT.

This clonotype turned up a few times. The chain couples TRBV6-2 or TRBV6-3 to TRBJ1-1; D uncertain. The CDR3 is made up of 14 amino acids. Germline CDR1 MNHEY, CDR2 SVGEGT. The ends were cut back, 4 bases at V and 0 bases at J, with 9 bases in the middle. The CDR3 region is CASSFLGMNTEAFF. DNA for the CDR3: TGTGCCAGCAGTTTCCTCGGTATGAACACTGAAGCTTTCTTT.

This clonotype was counted a few times. A junction boundary mismatches the germline segment, possibly from a read error. The chain carries TRBV7-9 and TRBJ1-2; no definite D call. The CDR3 covers 15 residues. Germline assignment: CDR1 SEHNR and CDR2 FQNEAQ (reference sequence). CDR3 nucleotides: TGTGCCAGCAGCTTACGGACTATTGCTAATTATGGCTACACCTTC. Translation: CASSLRTIANYGYTF.

The chain links TRBV4-3 to TRBJ1-5, with D uncertain. The V and J ends lost 5 bases and 2 bases respectively, with 13 bases between them. This CDR3 contains 15 residues. CDR1 and CDR2 (germline): LGHNA, YSLEER. The CDR3 spells CASSSRWAGNQPQHF. The CDR3 DNA follows: TGCGCCAGCAGCTCCCGGTGGGCAGGCAATCAGCCCCAGCATTTT.

The rearrangement uses TRBV9 and TRBJ2-1; 13 positions agree with TRBD2. J lost 0 bases, V lost 2 bases, and 2 bases had no gene match. The CDR3 has 17 amino acids. Germline-derived CDR1 and CDR2 are SGDLS and YYNGEE. CDR3: CASSVRTSGSSYNEQFF. CDR3 DNA: TGTGCCAGCAGCGTTCGGACTAGCGGGAGCTCCTACAATGAGCAGTTCTTC.

This clonotype was found many times. This chain uses TRBV10-3 with TRBJ2-7; D is uncertain. Germline lookup yields CDR1 ENHRY and CDR2 SYGVKD. CDR3 length: 14 amino acids. Trimming shortened V by 3 bases and J by 3 bases, and 12 bases separated the two germline ends. In nucleotides, the CDR3 is TGTGCCATCAGTGAAACATTAAAGGGCTACGAGCAGTACTTC. Protein product: CAISETLKGYEQYF.

V gene TRBV27 combines with J gene TRBJ2-7, with a tentative D call TRBD1 (5 bases). V dropped 1 base and J dropped 6 bases, with 13 bases sitting between them. The V gene's germline CDR1 is MNHEY and CDR2 SMNVEV (reference sequence). The CDR3 length is 14 residues. CDR3 loop: CASSLWQGRSEQYF. Written as DNA, the CDR3 is TGTGCCAGCAGTTTATGGCAGGGAAGGAGCGAGCAGTACTTC.

The V gene is TRBV7-9, the J gene TRBJ1-5; the match to TRBD1 covers 8 bases. Trimming cost V 5 bases and J 5 bases; bases outside gene matches: 11. CDR3 length: 16 amino acids. From germline, CDR1 is SEHNR and CDR2 FQNEAQ (reference sequence). The CDR3 sequence: CASSTDRDRLDQPQHF. The CDR3 DNA is TGTGCCAGCAGCACCGACCGGGACAGGCTAGATCAGCCCCAGCATTTT.

This clonotype was picked up many times. CDR3 in DNA: TGTGCCAGCAGTTCTCAACTTTACATTGGCGCGTTCTTC. Protein product: CASSSQLYIGAFF. The chain couples TRBV6-2 or TRBV6-3 to TRBJ2-1; D remains ambiguous. V was shortened by 4 bases and J by 15 bases, with 19 bases between the two germline ends. This CDR3 is built from 13 residues. Germline CDR1 reads MNHEY; CDR2 reads SVGEGT.

This clonotype was seen only a few times. The chain couples TRBV30 to TRBJ2-3; no reliable D call. The CDR3 extends over 13 amino acids. Germline CDR1 and CDR2: GTSNPN and SVGIG (reference sequence). The V end was cut by 3 bases, the J end by 3 bases, with 10 bases between. The CDR3 DNA sequence: TGTGCCTGGAGCGGTGACTCAACAGATACGCAGTATTTT. Its translation: CAWSGDSTDTQYF.